This T cell receptor (beta chain) was recorded in a study of blood T cell repertoires in COVID-19. This CDR3 region has 11 residues. The V gene's germline CDR1 is MDHEN and CDR2 SYDVKM. The ends were cut back, 5 bases at V and 11 bases at J, with 11 bases in the middle. In the original workflow: The assay estimated nucleated cells by amplifying reference gene primers. Measured with immunoSEQ multiplex PCR; TCRdb has only the in-frame clones, and not every one. V and J calls and clone size are those listed in that table; D and trimming were worked out from the DNA. The repertoire includes tens of thousands of clones, roughly 80% of them detected once, and 2% to 2.5% sits in the top ten.

The source material was peripheral blood. V usage is TRBV28 and J usage is TRBJ2-3; D perhaps matches TRBD1 (6 bases). This TCR was sampled from a man between 70 and 80 years old with COVID-19, enrolled during active disease. The CDR3 bases are TGTGCCAGCAGTCCCCCGGGACAGCAGTATTTT. It codes for CASSPPGQQYF.